The sequence of this TCR beta chain was determined in a study of T cells in Graves' hyperthyroidism and ophthalmopathy. Whole-study findings and limits: Ophthalmopathy cases were set apart from stable hyperthyroidism by a 13 V-J model.

Many counts were recorded for this clonotype. Its specificity is not known. Researchers took RNA transcripts and amplified the TCR beta CDR3 regions from them. TCR CDR3 underwent first-round RT-PCR with the HTBI primer set. TCRdb called the multiplex PCR reads again in MiXCR, with one record for every CDR3 protein. The data show roughly 290,000 distinct CDR3 sequences, with over 15% seen just once and approximately 60% held by the top ten. Germline CDR1 is SEHNR and CDR2 is FQNEAQ (reference sequence). CDR3 length equals 14 residues. The V and J ends lost 1 base and 5 bases respectively, with 12 bases between them. Patients affected by ophthalmopathy presented a Clinical Activity Score of at least 3, a NOSPECS grade of at least 4, and disease duration below 3 months. Out of over 7.5 ml of fresh peripheral blood came the PBMCs.

The chain couples TRBV7-9 to TRBJ2-7, with D possibly being TRBD1 (5 bases). This sequence originates from a woman in her sixties with Graves' ophthalmopathy. Sequencing used blood. The CDR3 DNA is TGTGCCAGCAGCTTAGGTTTAGGGGAACACGAGCAGTACTTC. Translation: CASSLGLGEHEQYF.